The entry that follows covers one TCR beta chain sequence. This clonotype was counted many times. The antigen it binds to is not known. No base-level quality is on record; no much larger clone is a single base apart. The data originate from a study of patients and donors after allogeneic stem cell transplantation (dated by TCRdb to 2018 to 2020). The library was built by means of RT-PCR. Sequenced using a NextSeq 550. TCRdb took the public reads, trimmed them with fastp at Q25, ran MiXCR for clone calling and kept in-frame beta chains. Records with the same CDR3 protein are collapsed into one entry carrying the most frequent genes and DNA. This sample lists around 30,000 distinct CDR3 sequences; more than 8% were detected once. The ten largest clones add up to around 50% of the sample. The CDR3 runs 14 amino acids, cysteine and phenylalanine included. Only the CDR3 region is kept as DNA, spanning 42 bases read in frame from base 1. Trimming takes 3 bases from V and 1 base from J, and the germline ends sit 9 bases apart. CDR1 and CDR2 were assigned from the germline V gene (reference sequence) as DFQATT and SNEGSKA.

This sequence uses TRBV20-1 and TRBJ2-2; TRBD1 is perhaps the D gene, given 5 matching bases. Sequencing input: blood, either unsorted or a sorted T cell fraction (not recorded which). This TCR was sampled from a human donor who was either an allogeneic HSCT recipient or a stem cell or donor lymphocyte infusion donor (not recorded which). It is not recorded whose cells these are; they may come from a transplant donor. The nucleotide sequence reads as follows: TGCAGTGCTAGTCGACAGTTGAACACCGGGGAGCTGTTTTTT. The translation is CSASRQLNTGELFF.